This TCR beta chain comes out of a study of blood T cell repertoires in COVID-19. Study summary: Collection of acute and convalescent COVID-19 samples took place in the United States, Italy and Spain. From T cells, B-cell-depleted T cells, or PBMCs came the material, which was cDNA or gDNA.

As handled by the study authors: Reference gene primers were amplified, and this amplification served to estimate nucleated cell counts. Using immunoSEQ multiplex PCR, the repertoire was profiled, and TCRdb retains in-frame clones only, with some absent. V and J calls and clone size follow that table, whereas D and trimming were derived from the DNA. This table holds fewer than 130,000 clones, 82% found once. The CDR3 is made up of 18 amino acids. Trimming took 3 bases from V and 4 from J; bases not matched to a gene: 16. In germline, CDR1 is LNHDA, CDR2 SQIVND (reference sequence). The rearrangement links TRBV19 to TRBJ2-7; TRBD2 matches 9 bases. The material sequenced was peripheral blood. The sequence came from a woman aged 60-75 years with acute or convalescent COVID-19. CDR3 DNA: TGTGCCAGTAGTATCTCAGCTAGCGGGGAACGACTCCTTTACGAGCAGTACTTC. It translates to CASSISASGERLLYEQYF.